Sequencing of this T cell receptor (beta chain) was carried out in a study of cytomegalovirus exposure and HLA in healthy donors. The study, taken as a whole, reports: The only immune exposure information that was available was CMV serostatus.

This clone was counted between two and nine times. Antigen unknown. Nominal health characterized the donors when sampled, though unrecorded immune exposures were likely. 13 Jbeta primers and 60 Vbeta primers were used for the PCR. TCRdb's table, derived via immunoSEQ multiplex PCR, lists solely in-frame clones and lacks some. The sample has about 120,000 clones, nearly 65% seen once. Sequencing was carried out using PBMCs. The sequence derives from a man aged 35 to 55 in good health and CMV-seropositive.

CDR3 DNA: TGTGCCAGCAGCGAAACCGGGAGACCAGATACGCAGTATTTT. This sequence encodes CASSETGRPDTQYF. V is TRBV9 and J is TRBJ2-3; possibly TRBD2 for D (6 bases). V lost 3 bases and J 4 bases, leaving 12 bases between the germline ends. The CDR3 extends over 14 amino acids. The germline gives CDR1 SGDLS, CDR2 YYNGEE.